This TCR beta chain was sequenced during a study of blood T cells in healthy people across ages. Study-level findings and limits: The diversity estimates, figures obtained from one million T cells, were considered underestimates. The percentage of naive T cells correlated strongly with TCR beta diversity.

With regard to this clonotype: Its specificity is not known.

A sample-barcoded 5' primer and a J-beta primer mix were used in a second PCR of roughly 7 to 11 cycles. TCRdb passed the 5' RACE reads through MiXCR, listing each CDR3 protein once. The table has 1.5 million to 2 million distinct CDR3 sequences, about 50% seen once. Per germline, CDR1 LGHNA and CDR2 YSLEER. CDR3 length: 14 residues. The TCR originated in a woman in her forties in good health. The chain couples TRBV4-3 to TRBJ2-1; weak D call: TRBD1 (6 bases). With the DNA end fitting TRBJ2-7 better, the J assignment may be wrong. Sequenced input: blood. The CDR3: CASSQDGQYNEQYF. CDR3 nucleotides: TGCGCCAGCAGCCAAGATGGACAGTACAATGAGCAGTACTTC.